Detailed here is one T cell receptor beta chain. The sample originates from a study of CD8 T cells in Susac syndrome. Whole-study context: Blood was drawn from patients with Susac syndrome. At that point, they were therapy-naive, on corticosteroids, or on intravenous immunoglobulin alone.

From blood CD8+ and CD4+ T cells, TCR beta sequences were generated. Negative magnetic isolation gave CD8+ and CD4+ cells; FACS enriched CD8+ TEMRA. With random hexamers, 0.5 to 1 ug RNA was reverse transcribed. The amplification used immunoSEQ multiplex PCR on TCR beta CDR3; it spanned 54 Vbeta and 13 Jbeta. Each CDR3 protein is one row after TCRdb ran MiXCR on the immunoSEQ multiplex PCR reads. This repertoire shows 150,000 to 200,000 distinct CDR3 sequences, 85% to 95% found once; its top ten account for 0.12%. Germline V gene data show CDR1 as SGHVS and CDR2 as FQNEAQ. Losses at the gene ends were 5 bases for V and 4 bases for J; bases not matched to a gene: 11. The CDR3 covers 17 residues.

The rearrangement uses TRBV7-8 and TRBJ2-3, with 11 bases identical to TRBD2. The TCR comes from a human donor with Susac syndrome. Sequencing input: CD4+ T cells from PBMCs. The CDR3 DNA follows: TGTGCCAGCAGCCGCCAACCGACTAGCGGGAAATCAGATACGCAGTATTTT. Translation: CASSRQPTSGKSDTQYF.